A single T cell receptor beta chain is shown here with its context. At the DNA level, this CDR3 is encoded by other sequences in the same sample as well. Germline CDR1 and CDR2: SGDLS and YYNGEE. Between the trimmed V and J ends, which lost 0 bases and 4 bases, there was a span of 8 bases. This CDR3 is built from 14 residues. The study ran its PCR with 60 Vbeta and 13 Jbeta primers. Using immunoSEQ multiplex PCR, the repertoire was profiled, and TCRdb retains in-frame clones only, with some absent. The sample lists fewer than 350,000 clones, 70% to 90% seen once, with about 2% in the top ten. This sample was taken from a study of cytomegalovirus exposure and HLA in healthy donors.

This chain connects TRBV9 to TRBJ2-1; D ambiguous. Sequenced: PBMCs. The receptor's source is a woman aged 18 to 35 in good health and CMV-seronegative. CDR3 nucleotide sequence: TGTGCCAGCAGCGTAGGAGGCCAGTACAATGAGCAGTTCTTC. Residues: CASSVGGQYNEQFF.